This T cell receptor beta chain was sequenced in a study of blood T cells in healthy people across ages. There are 17 residues in the CDR3. CDR1 SEHNR and CDR2 FQNEAQ come from the germline V gene (reference sequence). With 4 bases removed from V and 3 bases from J, the gap between germline ends came to 18 bases. Study-level findings and limits: Not knowing donor CMV status may have confounded expanded clonotype changes.

Through a sample-barcoded 5' primer and a J-beta primer mix, a second PCR was run for 7 to 11 cycles. Each CDR3 protein gets one entry after TCRdb re-called the 5' RACE reads with MiXCR. The data contain fewer than 1,200,000 distinct CDR3 sequences, under 30% of them singletons. A remark on this clonotype: Its specificity is not known.

In addition, the sample was reused for a study of T cells of mothers and their children. Turning to that study: RNA was extracted, and all of it went into cDNA synthesis at roughly 1.5 ug per 15 ul.

This receptor was identified in a girl aged 2 to 9 in good health. Sequenced: blood. The genes are TRBV7-9 and TRBJ2-2, with D possibly being TRBD1 or TRBD2 (5 bases each). The DNA of the CDR3 is TGTGCCAGCAGCTGGACGGGACGGGCACCCGACACCGGGGAGCTGTTTTTT. This translates into CASSWTGRAPDTGELFF.